This TCR beta chain emerged from a study of beta chain features in type 1 diabetes. Points on this clone: Its antigen is unidentified.

Expressed TCRB transcripts were sequenced after all isolated RNA was converted to cDNA. Only in-frame clones appear in the TCRdb table, and some are missing; sequencing was by immunoSEQ multiplex PCR. Of about 330,000 clones listed, around 10% are singletons. The germline gives CDR1 SGDLS, CDR2 YYNGEE. This CDR3 contains 13 residues. Trimming took 2 bases from V and 0 from J, leaving 5 bases between them. Study results and limitations: Type 1 diabetes patients showed fewer insertions and more deletions at VDJ junctions.

Sequencing input: naive CD4+ T cells from blood. The source is a woman aged 25 to 39 in good health. The chain has TRBV9 and TRBJ1-1; tentatively, D is TRBD1 (5 bases). In DNA form, the CDR3 reads TGTGCCAGCAGCGTGACAGTGAACACTGAAGCTTTCTTT. Encoded protein: CASSVTVNTEAFF.